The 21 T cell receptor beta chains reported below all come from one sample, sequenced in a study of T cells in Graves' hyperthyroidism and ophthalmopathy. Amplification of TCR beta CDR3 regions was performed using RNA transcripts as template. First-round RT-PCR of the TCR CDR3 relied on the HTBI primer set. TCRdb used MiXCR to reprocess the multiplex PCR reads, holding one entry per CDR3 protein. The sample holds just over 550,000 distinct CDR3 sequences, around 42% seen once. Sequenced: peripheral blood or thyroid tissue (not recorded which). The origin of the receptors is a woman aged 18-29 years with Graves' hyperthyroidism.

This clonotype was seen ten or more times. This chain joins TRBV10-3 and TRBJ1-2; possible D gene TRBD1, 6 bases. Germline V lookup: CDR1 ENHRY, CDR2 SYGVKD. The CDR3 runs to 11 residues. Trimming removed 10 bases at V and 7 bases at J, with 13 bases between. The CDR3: CASGRGGGYTF. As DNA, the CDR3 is TGTGCCAGCGGTCGAGGGGGTGGCTACACCTTC.

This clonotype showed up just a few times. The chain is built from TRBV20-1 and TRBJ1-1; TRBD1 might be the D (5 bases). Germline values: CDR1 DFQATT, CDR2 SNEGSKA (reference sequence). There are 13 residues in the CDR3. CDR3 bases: TGCAGCGAGGGGAGCACGATGAACACTGAAGCTTTCTTT. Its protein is CSEGSTMNTEAFF.

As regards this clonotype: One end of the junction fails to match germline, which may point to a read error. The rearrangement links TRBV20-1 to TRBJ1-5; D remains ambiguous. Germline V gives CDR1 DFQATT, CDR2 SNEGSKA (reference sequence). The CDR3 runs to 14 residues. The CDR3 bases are TGTAGTGCCATCACATACGCCGGCAATCAGCCCCAGCATTTT. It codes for CSAITYAGNQPQHF.

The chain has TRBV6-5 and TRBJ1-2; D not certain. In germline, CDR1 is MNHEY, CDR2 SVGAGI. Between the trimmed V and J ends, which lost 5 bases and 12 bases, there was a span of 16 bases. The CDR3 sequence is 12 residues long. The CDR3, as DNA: TGTGCCAGCAGTCGCGGGCTAGCTGGAAACACCTTC. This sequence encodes CASSRGLAGNTF.

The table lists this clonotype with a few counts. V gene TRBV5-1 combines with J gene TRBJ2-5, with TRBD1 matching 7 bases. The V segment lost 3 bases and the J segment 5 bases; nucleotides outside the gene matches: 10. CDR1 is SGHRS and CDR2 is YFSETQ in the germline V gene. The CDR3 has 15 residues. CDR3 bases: TGCGCCAGCAGCTCCCTTGGGACAGTAGTTGAGACCCAGTACTTC. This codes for CASSSLGTVVETQYF.

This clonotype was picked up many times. This CDR3 is CATSRDHQVEGGYTF. DNA for the CDR3: TGTGCCACCAGCAGAGATCACCAGGTAGAAGGTGGCTACACCTTC. The rearrangement links TRBV15 to TRBJ1-2; the D is unclear. V was trimmed by 0 bases and J by 7 bases, leaving 15 bases between them. The length of the CDR3 is 15 residues. Germline CDR1 and CDR2: LNHNV and YYDKDF (reference sequence). Combining the CDR3 with reference TRBV15 and TRBJ1-2 gives the whole variable domain DAMVIQNPRYQVTQFGKPVTLSCSQTLNHNVMYWYQQKSSQAPKLLFHYYDKDFNNEADTPDNFQSRRPNTSFCFLDIRSPGLGDTAMYLCATSRDHQVEGGYTFGSGTRLTVV.

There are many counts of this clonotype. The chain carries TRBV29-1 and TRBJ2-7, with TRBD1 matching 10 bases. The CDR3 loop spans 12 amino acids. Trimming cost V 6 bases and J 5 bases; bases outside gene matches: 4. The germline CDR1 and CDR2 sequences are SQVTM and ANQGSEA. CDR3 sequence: CSVTTGGNEQYF. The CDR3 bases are TGCAGCGTCACGACAGGGGGCAACGAGCAGTACTTC.

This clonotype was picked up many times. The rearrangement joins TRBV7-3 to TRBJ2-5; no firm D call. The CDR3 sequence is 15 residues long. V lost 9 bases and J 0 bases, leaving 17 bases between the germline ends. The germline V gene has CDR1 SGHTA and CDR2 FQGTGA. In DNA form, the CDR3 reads TGTGCCAGTTCCCCCGGCTCGATTCACCAAGAGACCCAGTACTTC. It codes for CASSPGSIHQETQYF.

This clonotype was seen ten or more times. As DNA, the CDR3 is TGTGCCACTTCAGGGACTAGCGAGTCGAGGCAGTACTTC. It codes for CATSGTSESRQYF. The chain joins TRBV2 to TRBJ2-7; 10 bases match TRBD2. CDR1 and CDR2 (germline): SNHLY, FYNNEI. The CDR3 extends over 13 amino acids. Trimming at V came to 10 bases and at J to 9 bases, leaving 12 bases not matched to a gene.

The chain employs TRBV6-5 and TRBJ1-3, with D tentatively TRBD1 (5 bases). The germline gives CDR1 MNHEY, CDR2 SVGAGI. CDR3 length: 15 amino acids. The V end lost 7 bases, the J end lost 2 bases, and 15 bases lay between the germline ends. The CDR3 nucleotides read TGTGCCAGCATCGCCCGGGGGGTTGCTGGAAACACCATATATTTT. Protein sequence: CASIARGVAGNTIYF.

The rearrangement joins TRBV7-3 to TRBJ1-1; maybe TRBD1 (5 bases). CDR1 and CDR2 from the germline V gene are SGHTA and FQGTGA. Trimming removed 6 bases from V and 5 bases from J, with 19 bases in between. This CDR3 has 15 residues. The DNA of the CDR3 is TGTGCCAGCAGTTATACCCAGGGAAGTGGGACTGAAGCTTTCTTT. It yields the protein CASSYTQGSGTEAFF. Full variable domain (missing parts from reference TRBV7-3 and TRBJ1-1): GAGVSQTPSNKVTEKGKYVELRCDPISGHTALYWYRQSLGQGPEFLIYFQGTGAADDSGLPNDRFFAVRPEGSVSTLKIQRTERGDSAVYLCASSYTQGSGTEAFFGQGTRLTVV.

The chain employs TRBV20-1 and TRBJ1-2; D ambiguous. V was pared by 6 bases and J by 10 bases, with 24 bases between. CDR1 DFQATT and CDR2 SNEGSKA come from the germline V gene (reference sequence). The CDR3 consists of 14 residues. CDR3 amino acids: CSANTATMNSIYTF. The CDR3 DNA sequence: TGCAGTGCCAACACGGCAACGATGAACTCGATCTACACCTTC.

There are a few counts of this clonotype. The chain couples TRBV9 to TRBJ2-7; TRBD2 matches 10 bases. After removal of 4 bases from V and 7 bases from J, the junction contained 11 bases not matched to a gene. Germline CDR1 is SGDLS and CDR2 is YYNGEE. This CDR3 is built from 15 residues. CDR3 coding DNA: TGTGCCAGCAGCTCCACTGGGACTAGCGCCCTGGAGCAGTACTTC. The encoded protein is CASSSTGTSALEQYF.

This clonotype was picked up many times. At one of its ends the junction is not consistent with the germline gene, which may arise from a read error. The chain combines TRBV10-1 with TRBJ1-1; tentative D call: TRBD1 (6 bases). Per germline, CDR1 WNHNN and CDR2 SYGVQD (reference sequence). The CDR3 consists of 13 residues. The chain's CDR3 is CASSEFRGTEAFF. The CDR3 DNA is TGTGCCAGCAGTGAATTTCGTGGGACAGAAGCTTTCTTT.

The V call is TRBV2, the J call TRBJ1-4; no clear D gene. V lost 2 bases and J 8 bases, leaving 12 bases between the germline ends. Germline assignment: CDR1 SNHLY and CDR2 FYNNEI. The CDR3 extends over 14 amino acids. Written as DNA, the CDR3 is TGTGCCAGCAGTGAACACCTTTCGACAGAAAAACTGTTTTTT. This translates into CASSEHLSTEKLFF.

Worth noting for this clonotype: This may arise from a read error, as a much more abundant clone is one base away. The CDR3 here is CATRMGWRDTGELFF. CDR3 DNA: TGTGCCACCAGGATGGGTTGGAGGGACACCGGGGAGCTGTTTTTT. This sequence joins TRBV10-3 and TRBJ2-2; the D gene is possibly TRBD2 (6 bases). Germline CDR1 reads ENHRY; CDR2 reads SYGVKD. The CDR3 has 15 residues. Trimming left V 10 bases short and J 3 bases short, with 18 bases between.

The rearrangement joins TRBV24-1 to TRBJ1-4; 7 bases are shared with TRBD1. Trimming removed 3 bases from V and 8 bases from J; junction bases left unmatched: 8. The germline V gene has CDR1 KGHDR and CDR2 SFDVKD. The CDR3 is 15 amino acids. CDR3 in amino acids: CATSDPTGAREKLFF. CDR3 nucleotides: TGTGCCACCAGTGATCCCACAGGGGCTCGAGAAAAACTGTTTTTT.

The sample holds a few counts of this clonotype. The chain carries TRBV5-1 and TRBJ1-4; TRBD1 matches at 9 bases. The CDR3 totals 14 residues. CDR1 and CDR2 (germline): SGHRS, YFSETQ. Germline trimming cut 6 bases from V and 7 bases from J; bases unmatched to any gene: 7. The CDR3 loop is CASKTGGGIEKLFF. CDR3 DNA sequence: TGCGCCAGCAAAACAGGGGGCGGAATTGAAAAACTGTTTTTT.

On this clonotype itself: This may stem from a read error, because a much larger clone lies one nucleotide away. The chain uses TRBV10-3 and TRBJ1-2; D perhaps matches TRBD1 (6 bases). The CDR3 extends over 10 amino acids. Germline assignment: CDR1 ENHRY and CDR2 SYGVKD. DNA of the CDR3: TGTGCCATCAGTGAAACAGGGTTCCACTTC. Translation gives CAISETGFHF.

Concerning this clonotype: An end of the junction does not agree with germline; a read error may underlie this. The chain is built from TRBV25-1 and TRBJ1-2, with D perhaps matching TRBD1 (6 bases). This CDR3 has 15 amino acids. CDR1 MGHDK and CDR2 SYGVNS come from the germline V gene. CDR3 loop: CASSVYYRAAYGYTF. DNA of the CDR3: TGCGCCAGCAGCGTCTATTACAGGGCCGCCTATGGCTACACCTTC.

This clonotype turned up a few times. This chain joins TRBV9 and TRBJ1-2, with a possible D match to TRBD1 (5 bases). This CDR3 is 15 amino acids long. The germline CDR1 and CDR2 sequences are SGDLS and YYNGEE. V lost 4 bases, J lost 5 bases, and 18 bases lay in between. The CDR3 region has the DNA TGTGCCAGCAGCCTTTCTTCCGGGACTTCATATGGCTACACCTTC. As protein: CASSLSSGTSYGYTF.